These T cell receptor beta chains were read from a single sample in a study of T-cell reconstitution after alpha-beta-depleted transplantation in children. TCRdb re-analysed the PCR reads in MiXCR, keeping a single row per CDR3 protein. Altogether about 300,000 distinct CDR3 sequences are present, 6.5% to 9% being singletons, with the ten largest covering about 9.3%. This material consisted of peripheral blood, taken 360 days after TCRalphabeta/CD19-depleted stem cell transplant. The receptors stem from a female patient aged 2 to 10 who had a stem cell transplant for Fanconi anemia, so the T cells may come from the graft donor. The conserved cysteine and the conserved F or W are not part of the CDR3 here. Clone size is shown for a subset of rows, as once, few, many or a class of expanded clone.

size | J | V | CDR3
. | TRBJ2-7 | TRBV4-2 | ASSPGALYEQY
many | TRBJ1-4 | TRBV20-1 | SARERLNEKLF
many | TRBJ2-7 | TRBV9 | ASSVGVTSYEQY
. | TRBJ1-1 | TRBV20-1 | SATRQGRAEAF
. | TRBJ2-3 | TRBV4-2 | ASSQGGAGADTDTQY
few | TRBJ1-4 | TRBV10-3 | AISEGGNEKLF
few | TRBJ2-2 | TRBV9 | ASSVGSYGPTGELF
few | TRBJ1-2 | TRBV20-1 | SARRAGGFYGYT
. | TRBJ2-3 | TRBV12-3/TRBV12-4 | ASRRRGLGDTQY
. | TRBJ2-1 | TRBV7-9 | ASSSGRRQAYNEQF
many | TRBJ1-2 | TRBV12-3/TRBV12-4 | ASSFGGQGIYGYT
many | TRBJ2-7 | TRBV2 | ASSGDTSYEQY
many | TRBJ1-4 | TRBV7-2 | ASSPTGAFNEKLF
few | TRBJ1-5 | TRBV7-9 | ASSATGGWSNQPQH
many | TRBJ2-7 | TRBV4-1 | ASSQAAYKREADEQY
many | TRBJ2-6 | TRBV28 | ASTGDSNVLT
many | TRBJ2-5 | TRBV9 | ASSVAGGLETQY
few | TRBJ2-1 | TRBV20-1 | SARDGGLGEQF
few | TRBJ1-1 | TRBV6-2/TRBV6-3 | ASSKPQAFSGTEAF
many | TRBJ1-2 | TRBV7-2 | ASSPISGSGYT
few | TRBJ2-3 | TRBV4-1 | ASSQTVGIDTQY
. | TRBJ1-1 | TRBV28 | ASSPASRGTTEAF